This paragraph covers one T cell receptor beta chain sequence. The V and J ends lost 0 bases and 2 bases respectively, with 12 bases between them. The CDR3 totals 16 residues. Germline-derived CDR1 and CDR2 are MNHEY and SVGEGT. This entry comes from a study of blood T cell repertoires in COVID-19. Study overall: Both acute and convalescent COVID-19 samples were obtained from the United States, Italy and Spain. The cDNA or gDNA used as material had been derived from T cells, B-cell-depleted T cells, or PBMCs.

Here immunoSEQ multiplex PCR was the method, and the copy in TCRdb shows in-frame clones only, minus some. The table includes about 260,000 clones, around nine tenths detected once. Source material: peripheral blood. The chain combines TRBV6-2 or TRBV6-3 with TRBJ2-3; D is uncertain. The source of this sequence is a man aged 35 to 55 who had recovered from COVID-19. The CDR3, as DNA: TGTGCCAGCAGTTACTCGTGGCGGTTCCCCACAGATACGCAGTATTTT. This codes for CASSYSWRFPTDTQYF.